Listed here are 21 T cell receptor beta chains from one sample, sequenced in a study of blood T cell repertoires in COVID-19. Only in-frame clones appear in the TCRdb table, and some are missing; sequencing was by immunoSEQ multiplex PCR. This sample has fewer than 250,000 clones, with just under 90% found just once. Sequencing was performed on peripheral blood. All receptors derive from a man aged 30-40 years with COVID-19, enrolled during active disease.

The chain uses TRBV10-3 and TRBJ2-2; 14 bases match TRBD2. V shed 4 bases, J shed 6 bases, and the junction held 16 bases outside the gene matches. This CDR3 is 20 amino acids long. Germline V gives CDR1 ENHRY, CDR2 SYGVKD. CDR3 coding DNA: TGTGCCATCAGTGGAACTACGACCGGGACTAGCGGGAGCGGGGCCGGGGAGCTGTTTTTT. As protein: CAISGTTTGTSGSGAGELFF.

The CDR3 nucleotides are TGTGCCAGCAGCCCTGACAGTACTAATGAAAAACTGTTTTTT. As protein: CASSPDSTNEKLFF. This chain connects TRBV28 to TRBJ1-4; D is possibly TRBD1 (5 bases). The CDR3 runs 14 residues. Germline CDR1 MDHEN, CDR2 SYDVKM. V was clipped by 6 bases and J by 2 bases, with 10 bases between them. Looking up the rest from reference TRBV28 and TRBJ1-4 gives the full variable domain: DVKVTQSSRYLVKRTGEKVFLECVQDMDHENMFWYRQDPGLGLRLIYFSYDVKMKEKGDIPEGYSVSREKKERFSLILESASTNQTSMYLCASSPDSTNEKLFFGSGTQLSVL.

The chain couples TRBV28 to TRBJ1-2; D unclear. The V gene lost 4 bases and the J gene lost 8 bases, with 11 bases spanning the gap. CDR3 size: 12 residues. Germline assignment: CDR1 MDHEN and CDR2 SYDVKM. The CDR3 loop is CASSSEPGGYTF. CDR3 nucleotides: TGTGCCAGCAGTTCCGAACCGGGAGGCTACACCTTC.

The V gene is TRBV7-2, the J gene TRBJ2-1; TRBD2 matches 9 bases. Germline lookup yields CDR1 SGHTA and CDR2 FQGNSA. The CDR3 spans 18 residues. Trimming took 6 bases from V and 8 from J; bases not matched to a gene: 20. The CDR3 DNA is TGTGCCAGCAGTCCCTTGGGGTGGGATAGCGGGAGAAGGTATGAGCAGTTCTTC. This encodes CASSPLGWDSGRRYEQFF.

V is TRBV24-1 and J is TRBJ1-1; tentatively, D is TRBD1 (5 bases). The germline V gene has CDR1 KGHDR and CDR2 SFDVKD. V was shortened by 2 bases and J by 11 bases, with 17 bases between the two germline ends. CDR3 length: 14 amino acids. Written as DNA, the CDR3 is TGTGCCACCAGTGATTCCGGAATTATCCGGGGGGCTTTCTTT. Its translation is CATSDSGIIRGAFF.

In nucleotides, the CDR3 is TGTGCCAGCAGTCGGACAGTCACAGTATACAATGAGCAGTTCTTC. Translated: CASSRTVTVYNEQFF. The V gene is TRBV6-5, the J gene TRBJ2-1, with a tentative D call TRBD1 (6 bases). CDR3 length equals 15 residues. The V end lost 5 bases, the J end lost 4 bases, and 15 bases lay between the germline ends. Looked up from germline, CDR1 is MNHEY and CDR2 is SVGAGI.

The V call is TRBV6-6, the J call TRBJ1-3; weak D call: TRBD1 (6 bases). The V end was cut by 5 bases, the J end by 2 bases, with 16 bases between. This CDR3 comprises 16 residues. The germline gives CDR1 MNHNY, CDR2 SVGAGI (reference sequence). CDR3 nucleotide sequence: TGTGCCAGCAGTCTAGATAGAACAGGGACTGGAAACACCATATATTTT. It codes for CASSLDRTGTGNTIYF.

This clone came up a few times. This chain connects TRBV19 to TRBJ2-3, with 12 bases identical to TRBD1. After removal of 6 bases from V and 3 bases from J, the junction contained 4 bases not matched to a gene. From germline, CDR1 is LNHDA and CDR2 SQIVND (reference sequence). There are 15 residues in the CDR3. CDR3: CASRTGQGATDTQYF. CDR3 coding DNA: TGTGCCAGTAGGACGGGACAGGGGGCGACAGATACGCAGTATTTT.

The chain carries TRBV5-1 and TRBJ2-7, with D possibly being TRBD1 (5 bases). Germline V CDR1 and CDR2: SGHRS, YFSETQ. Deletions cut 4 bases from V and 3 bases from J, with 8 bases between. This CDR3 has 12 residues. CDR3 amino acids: CASSRDSYEQYF. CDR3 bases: TGCGCCAGCAGCCGCGACAGCTACGAGCAGTACTTC. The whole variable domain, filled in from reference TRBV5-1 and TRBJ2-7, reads KAGVTQTPRYLIKTRGQQVTLSCSPISGHRSVSWYQQTPGQGLQFLFEYFSETQRNKGNFPGRFSGRQFSNSRSEMNVSTLELGDSALYLCASSRDSYEQYFGPGTRLTVT.

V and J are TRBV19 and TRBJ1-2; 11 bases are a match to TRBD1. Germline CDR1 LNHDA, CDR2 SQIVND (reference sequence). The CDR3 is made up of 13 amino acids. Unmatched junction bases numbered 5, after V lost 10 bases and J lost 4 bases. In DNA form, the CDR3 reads TGTGCCACCCGGACAGGGGGCTCCTATGGCTACACCTTC. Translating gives CATRTGGSYGYTF.

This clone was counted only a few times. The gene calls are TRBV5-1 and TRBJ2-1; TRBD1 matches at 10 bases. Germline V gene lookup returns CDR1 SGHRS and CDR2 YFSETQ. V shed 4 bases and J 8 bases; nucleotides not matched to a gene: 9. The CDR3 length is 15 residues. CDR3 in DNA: TGCGCCAGCAGCGATTGGTTGACAGGGGGCTATGAGCAGTTCTTC. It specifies CASSDWLTGGYEQFF.

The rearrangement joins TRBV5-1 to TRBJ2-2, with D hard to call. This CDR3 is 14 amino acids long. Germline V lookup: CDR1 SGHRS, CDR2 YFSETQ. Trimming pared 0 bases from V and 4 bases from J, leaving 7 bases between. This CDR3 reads CASSLDGSTGELFF. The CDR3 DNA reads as TGCGCCAGCAGCTTGGACGGTTCCACCGGGGAGCTGTTTTTT.

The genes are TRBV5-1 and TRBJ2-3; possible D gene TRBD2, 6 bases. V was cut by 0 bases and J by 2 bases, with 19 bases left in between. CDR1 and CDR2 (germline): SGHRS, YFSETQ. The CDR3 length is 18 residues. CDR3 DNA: TGCGCCAGCAGCTTGGTGGGGGGAATAGTATCTAACACAGATACGCAGTATTTT. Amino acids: CASSLVGGIVSNTDTQYF.

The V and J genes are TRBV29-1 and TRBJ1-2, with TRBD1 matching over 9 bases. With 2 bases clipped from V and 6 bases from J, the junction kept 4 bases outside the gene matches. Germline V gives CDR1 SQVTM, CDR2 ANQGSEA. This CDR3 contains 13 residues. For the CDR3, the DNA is TGCAGCGTTGAACGGGACAGGGTAAATGGCTACACCTTC. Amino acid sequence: CSVERDRVNGYTF.

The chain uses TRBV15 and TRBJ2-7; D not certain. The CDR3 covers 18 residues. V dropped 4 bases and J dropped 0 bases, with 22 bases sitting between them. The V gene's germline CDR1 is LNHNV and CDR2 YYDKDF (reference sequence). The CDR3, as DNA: TGTGCCACCAGCACACCCCTCGCCCGCCCCCCGAGCTCCTACGAGCAGTACTTC. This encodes CATSTPLARPPSSYEQYF.

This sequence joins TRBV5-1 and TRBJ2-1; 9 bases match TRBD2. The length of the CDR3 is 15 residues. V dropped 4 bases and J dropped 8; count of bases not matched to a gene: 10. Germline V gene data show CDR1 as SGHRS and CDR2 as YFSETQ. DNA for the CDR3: TGCGCCAGCAGCCTAGCCCAGCGGGAGGTCGATGAGCAGTTCTTC. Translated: CASSLAQREVDEQFF.

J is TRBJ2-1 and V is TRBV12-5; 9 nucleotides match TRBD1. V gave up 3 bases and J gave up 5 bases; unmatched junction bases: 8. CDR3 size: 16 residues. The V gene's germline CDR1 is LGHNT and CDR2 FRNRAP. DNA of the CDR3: TGTGCTAGTGGTTTTCTACCGGGACAGGGAAACAATGAGCAGTTCTTC. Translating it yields CASGFLPGQGNNEQFF.

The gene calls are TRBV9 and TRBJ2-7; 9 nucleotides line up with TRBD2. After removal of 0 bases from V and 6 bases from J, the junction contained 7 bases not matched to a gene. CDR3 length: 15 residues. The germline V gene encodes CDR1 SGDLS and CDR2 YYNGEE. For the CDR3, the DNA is TGTGCCAGCAGCGTAGCCGGCGGGGGGGCGACCGAGCAGTACTTC. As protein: CASSVAGGGATEQYF. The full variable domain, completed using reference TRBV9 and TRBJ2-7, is DSGVTQTPKHLITATGQRVTLRCSPRSGDLSVYWYQQSLDQGLQFLIQYYNGEERAKGNILERFSAQQFPDLHSELNLSSLELGDSALYFCASSVAGGGATEQYFGPGTRLTVT.

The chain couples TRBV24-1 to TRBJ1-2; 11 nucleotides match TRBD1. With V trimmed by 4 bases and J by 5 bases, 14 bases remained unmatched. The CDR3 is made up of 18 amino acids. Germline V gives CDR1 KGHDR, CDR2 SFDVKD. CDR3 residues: CATSDRAQGQGDLYGYTF. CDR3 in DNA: TGTGCCACCAGTGACCGAGCTCAGGGACAGGGGGATCTGTATGGCTACACCTTC.

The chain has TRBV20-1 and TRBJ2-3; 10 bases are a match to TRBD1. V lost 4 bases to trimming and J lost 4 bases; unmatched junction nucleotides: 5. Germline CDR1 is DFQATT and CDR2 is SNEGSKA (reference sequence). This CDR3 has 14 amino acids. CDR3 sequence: CSAIDRGLSDTQYF. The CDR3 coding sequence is TGCAGTGCTATTGACAGGGGGCTCTCAGATACGCAGTATTTT.

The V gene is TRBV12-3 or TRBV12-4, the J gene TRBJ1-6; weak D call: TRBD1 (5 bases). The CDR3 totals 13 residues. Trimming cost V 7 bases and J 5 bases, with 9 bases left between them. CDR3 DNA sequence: TGTGCCAGCAATTTGGGGCATAATTCACCCCTCCACTTT. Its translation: CASNLGHNSPLHF.